This T cell receptor (beta chain) was sequenced in a study of blood T cell repertoires in COVID-19. Study-wide background: There were acute and convalescent COVID-19 samples, and they came from the United States, Italy and Spain.

Per the study methods: Nucleated cell number was recorded as an estimate derived from reference gene primer amplification. Sequenced by immunoSEQ multiplex PCR; TCRdb stores in-frame clones only, minus some. That table is the source of V, J and clone size, and D and trimming were worked out from the DNA. The sample records hundreds of thousands of clones, about 90% being singletons. Seattle participants joined during active infection and were tracked over time. Points on this clone: Other DNA sequences of this sample code for an identical CDR3.

Source material: peripheral blood. This clonotype was obtained from a woman in her 70s with COVID-19, enrolled during active disease.

In DNA, the CDR3 is TGTGCCAGCAGCAGACAGGGGCGACAGCCCCAGCATTTT. Its protein product is CASSRQGRQPQHF. J is TRBJ1-5 and V is TRBV12-3 or TRBV12-4, with 8 bases matching TRBD1. Trimming removed 6 bases from V and 7 bases from J; junction bases left unmatched: 5. This CDR3 comprises 13 residues.